A single sample gave rise to the 10 T cell receptor beta chains below, sequenced in a study of cytomegalovirus exposure and HLA in healthy donors. PCR primers comprised 60 Vbeta and 13 Jbeta primers. Assay used: immunoSEQ multiplex PCR; TCRdb lists only in-frame clones, some missing. The sample has some 150,000 clones; around four fifths are singletons. Sequenced: PBMCs. All receptors derive from a woman in her forties or fifties in good health and CMV-seropositive.

The rearrangement links TRBV28 to TRBJ2-3; possible D gene TRBD2, 5 bases. CDR1 and CDR2 from the germline V gene are MDHEN and SYDVKM. The CDR3 sequence is 15 residues long. V lost 5 bases, J lost 3 bases, and 15 bases lay in between. CDR3 in DNA: TGTGCCAGCAGTATTCTGGGGAGATTTACAGATACGCAGTATTTT. It encodes CASSILGRFTDTQYF. The full variable domain, completed using reference TRBV28 and TRBJ2-3, is DVKVTQSSRYLVKRTGEKVFLECVQDMDHENMFWYRQDPGLGLRLIYFSYDVKMKEKGDIPEGYSVSREKKERFSLILESASTNQTSMYLCASSILGRFTDTQYFGPGTRLTVL.

The chain joins TRBV7-9 to TRBJ1-2; D might be TRBD1 (5 bases). The germline CDR1 and CDR2 sequences are SEHNR and FQNEAQ (reference sequence). V was pared by 4 bases and J by 3 bases, with 21 bases between. The CDR3 consists of 17 residues. The CDR3: CASSSYSRAPWDYGYTF. The DNA of the CDR3 is TGTGCCAGCAGCTCCTATTCCAGGGCGCCTTGGGACTATGGCTACACCTTC.

This clone was observed once. The rearrangement links TRBV11-3 to TRBJ2-5; D possibly corresponds to TRBD1 (6 bases). The CDR3 consists of 13 residues. Deletions cut 0 bases from V and 4 bases from J, with 6 bases between. Germline V gene data show CDR1 as SGHNT and CDR2 as YENEEA. The chain's CDR3 is CASSLEGAETQYF. In DNA, the CDR3 is TGTGCCAGCAGCTTAGAGGGGGCAGAGACCCAGTACTTC.

The chain recombines TRBV7-2 with TRBJ2-3, with 10 bases aligning to TRBD1. This CDR3 comprises 16 residues. Germline V gives CDR1 SGHTA, CDR2 FQGNSA. With 4 bases clipped from V and 2 bases from J, the junction kept 6 bases outside the gene matches. The CDR3 nucleotides read TGTGCCAGCAGCTACCGACAGGGGGCCTCCACAGATACGCAGTATTTT. Its translation: CASSYRQGASTDTQYF. Using reference TRBV7-2 and TRBJ2-3 for the parts outside the CDR3, the full variable domain is GAGVSQSPSNKVTEKGKDVELRCDPISGHTALYWYRQSLGQGLEFLIYFQGNSAPDKSGLPSDRFSAERTGGSVSTLTIQRTQQEDSAVYLCASSYRQGASTDTQYFGPGTRLTVL.

This chain links TRBV11-3 with TRBJ2-1; perhaps TRBD1 as D (5 bases). V was clipped by 2 bases and J by 6 bases, with 8 bases between them. In germline, CDR1 is SGHNT, CDR2 YENEEA. This CDR3 has 13 amino acids. In nucleotides, the CDR3 is TGTGCCAGCAGCTTATCTAGGGGCAATGAGCAGTTCTTC. Translated, it gives CASSLSRGNEQFF.

This clone was observed a few times. The chain has TRBV2 and TRBJ1-2; a weak D match, TRBD1 (6 bases). Trimming left V 8 bases short and J 0 bases short, with 7 bases between. Germline V lookup: CDR1 SNHLY, CDR2 FYNNEI. This CDR3 region has 12 residues. In DNA, the CDR3 is TGTGCCAGCGGACAGCCTAACTATGGCTACACCTTC. Translating it yields CASGQPNYGYTF.

V gene TRBV6-6 combines with J gene TRBJ1-1, with 7 bases aligning to TRBD1. Looked up from germline, CDR1 is MNHNY and CDR2 is SVGAGI (reference sequence). After removal of 0 bases from V and 3 bases from J, the junction contained 1 base not matched to a gene. The CDR3 has 14 residues. CDR3: CASSYSTGDTEAFF. DNA of the CDR3: TGTGCCAGCAGTTACTCTACAGGGGACACTGAAGCTTTCTTT.

V gene TRBV27 combines with J gene TRBJ2-5, with 7 bases aligning to TRBD1. Germline V CDR1 and CDR2: MNHEY, SMNVEV (reference sequence). The CDR3 is made up of 15 amino acids. J gave up 1 base and V 9 bases, and 11 bases lay outside the gene matches. CDR3 region: CASSRDRASQETQYF. DNA of the CDR3: TGTGCCAGTAGCCGGGACAGAGCATCCCAAGAGACCCAGTACTTC.

V usage is TRBV18 and J usage is TRBJ2-7; 7 positions agree with TRBD2. CDR1 is KGHSH and CDR2 is LQKENI in the germline V gene. Germline trimming cut 0 bases from V and 2 bases from J; bases unmatched to any gene: 4. This CDR3 is 15 amino acids long. CDR3 sequence: CASSPPSSGTYEQYF. As DNA, the CDR3 is TGTGCCAGCTCACCACCGTCTAGCGGAACCTACGAGCAGTACTTC.

The chain joins TRBV19 to TRBJ2-4; TRBD2 matches at 11 bases. Germline CDR1 and CDR2: LNHDA and SQIVND (reference sequence). V was pared by 5 bases and J by 12 bases, with 12 bases of the junction left unmatched. CDR3 length: 15 amino acids. CDR3 in DNA: TGTGCCAGTAGTTGGGCTAGCGGGGGGACGGACAGTCAGTACTTC. It codes for CASSWASGGTDSQYF.